This T cell receptor beta chain was found in a study of monozygotic twins with inflammatory bowel disease. Reanalyzing the 5' RACE reads, TCRdb keeps one entry per CDR3 protein, without DNA. The sample totals about 330,000 distinct CDR3 sequences. Looked up from germline, CDR1 is SGHRS and CDR2 is YFSETQ. The CDR3 has 14 residues. This sequence joins TRBV5-1 and TRBJ1-1. The sequencing input was blood. The clonotype was recovered from a human donor with ulcerative colitis or Crohn's disease, or a healthy co-twin of an affected twin (not recorded which). The CDR3 here is CASSLGGGGVIAFF.